Listed below are T cell receptor beta chains from one sample, sequenced in a study of T cell changes during pregnancy in multiple sclerosis. Assay: immunoSEQ multiplex PCR; the TCRdb copy retains only in-frame clones and omits some. The repertoire holds tens of thousands of clones, with 91% as singletons. The specimen was CD4+ T cells from peripheral blood mononuclear cells, collected after pregnancy. These receptors originate from a female donor in good health, enrolled as a control in a pregnancy study. CDR3s include the opening cysteine and the closing phenylalanine or tryptophan. The order of the fields is clone size, D gene, V gene, J gene, CDR3 DNA, CDR3 protein. A D gene is named only where the DNA matches it firmly. Size values are once, few and many counts, or a class for expanded clones, and some rows have none.

abundance: NA; d_gene: TRBD1; v_gene: TRBV7-8; j_gene: TRBJ1-1; CDR3nt: TGTGCCAGCAGCCCAGGGACAGCCAACACTGAAGCTTTCTTT; CDR3aa: CASSPGTANTEAFF
abundance: NA; d_gene: TRBD1; v_gene: TRBV10-2; j_gene: TRBJ1-2; CDR3nt: TGCGCCAGCAGAGACAACAGGGGCTATGGCTACACCTTC; CDR3aa: CASRDNRGYGYTF
abundance: few; d_gene: NA; v_gene: TRBV2; j_gene: TRBJ2-7; CDR3nt: TGTGCCAGCAGTGACTACGGCGAGCAGTACTTC; CDR3aa: CASSDYGEQYF
abundance: NA; d_gene: NA; v_gene: TRBV4-2; j_gene: TRBJ2-1; CDR3nt: TGTGCCAGCAGCCAACTTAGCGAGGATGAGCAGTTCTTC; CDR3aa: CASSQLSEDEQFF
abundance: NA; d_gene: TRBD2; v_gene: TRBV4-2; j_gene: TRBJ2-5; CDR3nt: TGTGCCAGCAGCCAAAGTCAGCGGGGGGAAGGAGAGACCCAGTACTTC; CDR3aa: CASSQSQRGEGETQYF
abundance: NA; d_gene: TRBD2; v_gene: TRBV15; j_gene: TRBJ2-1; CDR3nt: TGTGCCACCAGCAGAGTGGGGGGACTAGCGGGAGATTCGGCGCTCTTC; CDR3aa: CATSRVGGLAGDSALF
abundance: NA; d_gene: NA; v_gene: TRBV14; j_gene: TRBJ2-5; CDR3nt: TGTGCCAGCAGCCGAGGTCCAGGGTGGGAAGAGACCCAGTACTTC; CDR3aa: CASSRGPGWEETQYF
abundance: NA; d_gene: NA; v_gene: TRBV11-2; j_gene: TRBJ1-1; CDR3nt: TGTGCCAGCAGCTTAGAGGCGGGGGCGTTTGTTGAAGCTTTCTTT; CDR3aa: CASSLEAGAFVEAFF
abundance: NA; d_gene: NA; v_gene: TRBV5-1; j_gene: TRBJ1-2; CDR3nt: TGCGCCAGCAGCCCTGAAGGGAGGGGCTACACCTTC; CDR3aa: CASSPEGRGYTF
abundance: NA; d_gene: NA; v_gene: TRBV19; j_gene: TRBJ2-1; CDR3nt: TGTGCCAGCTCCCTCGGCAATGAGCAGTTCTTC; CDR3aa: CASSLGNEQFF
abundance: NA; d_gene: NA; v_gene: TRBV7-2; j_gene: TRBJ2-7; CDR3nt: TGTGCCAGCAGCCGCCCGAGTTACGAGCAGTACTTC; CDR3aa: CASSRPSYEQYF
abundance: NA; d_gene: TRBD1; v_gene: TRBV19; j_gene: TRBJ1-2; CDR3nt: TGTGCCAGTAGTGGCCGGGACAGGGAGTATGGCTACACCTTC; CDR3aa: CASSGRDREYGYTF
abundance: NA; d_gene: NA; v_gene: TRBV5-1; j_gene: TRBJ2-5; CDR3nt: TGCGCCAGCAGCGATGAACAGGGTTGGGTGAAGACCCAGTACTTC; CDR3aa: CASSDEQGWVKTQYF
abundance: NA; d_gene: TRBD1; v_gene: TRBV7-2; j_gene: TRBJ1-2; CDR3nt: TGTGCCAGCAGCTTAGAGACAGGGCCCTATGGCTACACCTTC; CDR3aa: CASSLETGPYGYTF
abundance: NA; d_gene: NA; v_gene: TRBV5-6; j_gene: TRBJ2-7; CDR3nt: TGTGCCAGCAGCTACTCTATCCACTACGAGCAGTACTTC; CDR3aa: CASSYSIHYEQYF
abundance: NA; d_gene: NA; v_gene: TRBV6-5; j_gene: TRBJ1-2; CDR3nt: TGTGCCAGCAGTTACGCCAGGGAAGGCTACACCTTC; CDR3aa: CASSYAREGYTF
abundance: NA; d_gene: TRBD2; v_gene: TRBV7-2; j_gene: TRBJ2-1; CDR3nt: TGTGCCAGCAGCTCCGGACTAGCGGGAGTGTACAATGAGCAGTTCTTC; CDR3aa: CASSSGLAGVYNEQFF
abundance: NA; d_gene: TRBD1; v_gene: TRBV5-4; j_gene: TRBJ2-7; CDR3nt: TGTGCCAGCAGCTCACCTCAGTGGGACAGTTCCTACGAGCAGTACTTC; CDR3aa: CASSSPQWDSSYEQYF
abundance: few; d_gene: NA; v_gene: TRBV5-6; j_gene: TRBJ1-1; CDR3nt: TGTGCCAGCAGCTTGGTCGGGGAAGCTTTCTTT; CDR3aa: CASSLVGEAFF
abundance: NA; d_gene: NA; v_gene: TRBV6-1; j_gene: TRBJ1-1; CDR3nt: TGTGCCAGCAGTGAAGCGGGGACCAGGGGCGTCACTGAAGCTTTCTTT; CDR3aa: CASSEAGTRGVTEAFF
abundance: once; d_gene: NA; v_gene: TRBV11-2; j_gene: TRBJ2-2; CDR3nt: TGTGCCAGCAGCTTAGGTCCTCAGGATATCGGGGAGCTGTTTTTT; CDR3aa: CASSLGPQDIGELFF
abundance: NA; d_gene: NA; v_gene: TRBV2; j_gene: TRBJ1-3; CDR3nt: TGTGCCAGCAGCGCCCCAGGCTCTGGAAACACCATATATTTT; CDR3aa: CASSAPGSGNTIYF
abundance: NA; d_gene: NA; v_gene: TRBV7-8; j_gene: TRBJ1-5; CDR3nt: TGTGCCAGCAGCTTAGCGAGACAGAACAATCAGCCCCAGCATTTT; CDR3aa: CASSLARQNNQPQHF
abundance: NA; d_gene: NA; v_gene: TRBV28; j_gene: TRBJ1-5; CDR3nt: TGTGCCACCTGGACAGGCAATCAGCCCCAGCATTTT; CDR3aa: CATWTGNQPQHF
abundance: NA; d_gene: NA; v_gene: TRBV18; j_gene: TRBJ2-4; CDR3nt: TGTGCCAGCTCACCGACGGACAGTTGGTACATTCAGTACTTC; CDR3aa: CASSPTDSWYIQYF